What follows are 22 T cell receptor beta chains derived from one specimen sequenced in a study of blood T cells in healthy people across ages. Primed by a sample-barcoded 5' primer and a J-beta primer mix, a second PCR proceeded for 7 to 11 cycles. MiXCR, run by TCRdb on the 5' RACE reads, gives a single entry per CDR3 protein. The sample carries hundreds of thousands of distinct CDR3 sequences, about 50% recorded once. Input material: blood. These receptor sequences come from a woman of 80 years or more in good health.

V is TRBV6-2 or TRBV6-3 and J is TRBJ2-1; 8 nucleotides line up with TRBD2. This CDR3 comprises 16 residues. CDR1 MNHEY and CDR2 SVGEGT come from the germline V gene. With V trimmed by 4 bases and J by 10 bases, 15 bases remained unmatched. The CDR3 bases are TGTGCCAGCAGTTCCCAGGGAAGCGGGAGTCTGTACGAGCAGTTCTTC. Translation: CASSSQGSGSLYEQFF.

J is TRBJ2-2 and V is TRBV29-1, with 16 nucleotides matching TRBD2. After removal of 5 bases from V and 5 bases from J, the junction contained 8 bases not matched to a gene. The CDR3 runs to 17 residues. Germline loops: CDR1 SQVTM, CDR2 ANQGSEA. The CDR3: CSVRGTSGRAGTGELFF. CDR3 coding DNA: TGCAGCGTTCGGGGGACTAGCGGGAGGGCAGGTACCGGGGAGCTGTTTTTT.

This clonotype was recorded many times. The genes are TRBV20-1 and TRBJ2-3; 8 bases fit TRBD2. Germline trimming cut 3 bases from V and 0 bases from J; bases unmatched to any gene: 5. The CDR3 is made up of 15 amino acids. CDR1 DFQATT and CDR2 SNEGSKA come from the germline V gene (reference sequence). The CDR3, as DNA: TGCAGTGCTAGCGATAGCGGGACTAGCACAGATACGCAGTATTTT. Translating it yields CSASDSGTSTDTQYF.

The rearrangement joins TRBV5-1 to TRBJ1-1, with TRBD1 as a possible D gene (5 bases). V lost 4 bases and J lost 1, with 17 bases in between. Germline loops: CDR1 SGHRS, CDR2 YFSETQ. The CDR3 has 16 amino acids. Written as DNA, the CDR3 is TGCGCCAGCAGCCCCGGCCTACGGGGGGGGAACACTGAAGCTTTCTTT. Translated: CASSPGLRGGNTEAFF.

V usage is TRBV3-1 and J usage is TRBJ2-7; 9 positions match TRBD1. The J segment lost 7 bases and the V segment lost 2 bases, leaving 15 bases of the junction unmatched. The CDR3 is 17 residues long. Germline V lookup: CDR1 LGHDT, CDR2 YNNKEL (reference sequence). CDR3 residues: CASSQKVTDRGDNEQYF. The CDR3 DNA sequence: TGTGCCAGCAGCCAAAAAGTGACGGACAGGGGCGACAATGAGCAGTACTTC.

This clonotype was seen at least ten times. The rearrangement joins TRBV6-5 to TRBJ2-5; D remains ambiguous. V lost 6 bases, J lost 5 bases, and 13 bases lay in between. Germline values: CDR1 MNHEY, CDR2 SVGAGI. The CDR3 totals 13 residues. The CDR3 loop is CASRAYTGETQYF. The DNA of the CDR3 is TGTGCCAGCAGGGCTTACACTGGGGAGACCCAGTACTTC.

The V call is TRBV7-9, the J call TRBJ2-1; maybe TRBD1 (5 bases). CDR3 size: 13 residues. Germline-derived CDR1 and CDR2 are SEHNR and FQNEAQ (reference sequence). V dropped 8 bases and J dropped 6 bases, with 14 bases sitting between them. Here the CDR3 reads CASLTTQGNEQFF. In nucleotides, the CDR3 is TGTGCCAGCCTAACAACCCAGGGCAATGAGCAGTTCTTC.

The CDR3 DNA is TGTGCCACAGGGACAGTAAAGAACTATGGCTACACCTTC. Translation: CATGTVKNYGYTF. V and J are TRBV10-3 and TRBJ1-2, with 7 nucleotides matching TRBD1. V shed 10 bases, J shed 2 bases, and the junction held 7 bases outside the gene matches. CDR3 length: 13 residues. Germline V gives CDR1 ENHRY, CDR2 SYGVKD.

The chain carries TRBV29-1 and TRBJ2-2; D call uncertain. Germline assignment: CDR1 SQVTM and CDR2 ANQGSEA. V dropped 5 bases and J dropped 0 bases, with 10 bases sitting between them. There are 14 residues in the CDR3. The CDR3 here is CSVISDANTGELFF. The CDR3 bases are TGCAGCGTTATTTCGGACGCGAACACCGGGGAGCTGTTTTTT.

This clonotype was seen more than once but under ten times. The V call is TRBV28, the J call TRBJ1-4; D not certain. The V end was cut by 3 bases, the J end by 0 bases, with 14 bases between. This CDR3 has 17 amino acids. Germline values: CDR1 MDHEN, CDR2 SYDVKM. CDR3 in amino acids: CASSFIGLQATNEKLFF. The CDR3 nucleotides are TGTGCCAGCAGTTTCATTGGTTTGCAGGCAACTAATGAAAAACTGTTTTTT. The variable domain in full, completed from reference TRBV28 and TRBJ1-4, reads DVKVTQSSRYLVKRTGEKVFLECVQDMDHENMFWYRQDPGLGLRLIYFSYDVKMKEKGDIPEGYSVSREKKERFSLILESASTNQTSMYLCASSFIGLQATNEKLFFGSGTQLSVL.

This clonotype was found a few times. The J gene is TRBJ2-5, the V gene TRBV29-1, with TRBD2 matching 7 bases. Unmatched junction bases numbered 7, after V lost 4 bases and J lost 5 bases. Germline values: CDR1 SQVTM, CDR2 ANQGSEA. The CDR3 has 13 residues. CDR3 in amino acids: CSVAPGLLETQYF. The DNA for the CDR3 is TGCAGCGTTGCCCCGGGACTATTGGAGACCCAGTACTTC.

This chain connects TRBV7-8 to TRBJ1-1, with D unclear. Trimming took off 5 bases at V and 2 bases at J, with 18 bases between the two ends. Per germline, CDR1 SGHVS and CDR2 FQNEAQ. CDR3 size: 16 residues. The CDR3 sequence is CASSLRGVHTNTEAFF. DNA of the CDR3: TGTGCCAGCAGCCTACGTGGGGTCCATACAAACACTGAAGCTTTCTTT. Full variable domain (remainder filled in from reference TRBV7-8 and TRBJ1-1): GAGVSQSPRYKVAKRGQDVALRCDPISGHVSLFWYQQALGQGPEFLTYFQNEAQLDKSGLPSDRFFAERPEGSVSTLKIQRTQQEDSAVYLCASSLRGVHTNTEAFFGQGTRLTVV.

This clonotype has a count of ten or more. The chain employs TRBV12-3 or TRBV12-4 and TRBJ2-1; no definite D call. The V end was cut by 6 bases, the J end by 4 bases, with 7 bases between. This CDR3 is built from 12 residues. The CDR3 bases are TGTGCCAGCAGCCACCTTTACAATGAGCAGTTCTTC. Protein: CASSHLYNEQFF.

The J gene is TRBJ1-5, the V gene TRBV7-2, with D maybe TRBD1 (6 bases). The CDR3 consists of 16 residues. CDR1 is SGHTA, CDR2 FQGNSA, per germline. The ends were cut back, 2 bases at V and 1 base at J, with 12 bases in the middle. CDR3 loop: CASSLWGRGSNQPQHF. CDR3 bases: TGTGCCAGCAGCTTATGGGGCAGGGGAAGCAATCAGCCCCAGCATTTT.

Ten or more counts support this clonotype. The rearrangement uses TRBV18 and TRBJ2-1; D not certain. The CDR3 runs to 14 residues. Germline CDR1 KGHSH, CDR2 LQKENI. V shed 3 bases and J shed 8 bases, with 14 bases lying between them. CDR3 protein: CASSPSARGDEQFF. Written as DNA, the CDR3 is TGTGCCAGCTCACCCTCAGCCCGAGGCGATGAGCAGTTCTTC.

This clonotype has only a few counts. This chain links TRBV10-3 with TRBJ1-5, with D maybe TRBD1 (5 bases). The germline V and J ends were trimmed by 0 bases and 4 bases, with 10 bases remaining between them. The CDR3 covers 15 residues. Germline assignment: CDR1 ENHRY and CDR2 SYGVKD. As DNA, the CDR3 is TGTGCCATCAGTGAGTCGGGCAGGGATAATCAGCCCCAGCATTTT. Translation: CAISESGRDNQPQHF.

A note on this clonotype: This may be a read error: a much more frequent sequence differs by one nucleotide. This rearrangement joins TRBV10-3 to TRBJ2-7, with D tentatively TRBD1 (6 bases). The DNA end favors TRBJ2-5, so the J call may be wrong. Germline V lookup: CDR1 ENHRY, CDR2 SYGVKD. The CDR3 contains 16 residues. The CDR3 spells CAISESLAQGLKTQYF. The CDR3 nucleotides read TGTGCCATCAGTGAGTCGTTGGCGCAGGGGCTAAAGACCCAGTACTTC.

A note on this clonotype: A much larger clone lies one base from this, so it may be a read error. The gene calls are TRBV6-5 and TRBJ2-5, with D tentatively TRBD1 or TRBD2 (5 bases each). In germline, CDR1 is MNHEY, CDR2 SVGAGI. This CDR3 spans 16 amino acids. Trimming left V 4 bases short and J 11 bases short, with 26 bases between. CDR3 region: CASSSTGLAKYNEQYF. CDR3 in DNA: TGTGCCAGCAGTTCCACAGGACTGGCAAAGTACAATGAGCAGTACTTC.

This clonotype was observed many times. The chain is built from TRBV6-6 and TRBJ2-7, with D possibly being TRBD1 (6 bases). The CDR3 covers 14 residues. The V end was cut by 5 bases, the J end by 2 bases, with 13 bases between. The germline CDR1 and CDR2 sequences are MNHNY and SVGAGI (reference sequence). CDR3 amino acids: CASSLRDIPYEQYF. DNA for the CDR3: TGTGCCAGCAGTCTCCGGGACATACCCTACGAGCAGTACTTC.

The CDR3 region is CASGGPNSPLHF. In DNA, the CDR3 is TGTGCCAGCGGGGGACCGAATTCACCCCTCCACTTT. This chain connects TRBV27 to TRBJ1-6; D may be TRBD1 (5 bases). This CDR3 comprises 12 residues. The V end was cut by 8 bases, the J end by 7 bases, with 9 bases between. Germline CDR1 reads MNHEY; CDR2 reads SMNVEV (reference sequence).

This clonotype came up a few times. The chain carries TRBV5-5 and TRBJ1-2, with D possibly being TRBD1 (5 bases). CDR1 SGHKS and CDR2 YYEKEE come from the germline V gene (reference sequence). V was pared by 3 bases and J by 6 bases, with 21 bases between. This CDR3 has 16 residues. The DNA of the CDR3 is TGTGCCAGCAGCTGGGCGGATTGGAGGGGTTGGAATGGCTACACCTTC. Its protein product is CASSWADWRGWNGYTF.

CDR3: CSGGGSSGGYTF. The CDR3 bases are TGCAGTGGTGGGGGGAGTTCAGGTGGCTACACCTTC. The chain couples TRBV20-1 to TRBJ1-2; weak D call: TRBD1 (5 bases). The CDR3 spans 12 residues. Looked up from germline, CDR1 is DFQATT and CDR2 is SNEGSKA (reference sequence). V lost 7 bases and J lost 7, with 16 bases in between.